This T cell receptor beta chain was sequenced during a study of OX40 agonist ivuxolimab in advanced cancers. V was pared by 2 bases and J by 6 bases, with 6 bases of the junction left unmatched. The CDR3 is 14 amino acids. Germline V gene data show CDR1 as SGHTS and CDR2 as YDEGEE. Study results and limitations: Relative to CD4+ cells, CD8+ T cells on average had more expanded clones. What antigens the expanded peripheral T cells recognized was never established.

Notes on this clone: Its antigen remains unidentified.

Generated by immunoSEQ multiplex PCR, the TCRdb table keeps only in-frame clones and is missing some. Of about 50,000 clones listed, roughly 91% are singletons. The source of this sequence is an adult with an advanced solid tumor such as melanoma, head and neck, liver or kidney cancer. Sequencing was performed on CD4+ or CD8+ T cells sorted from blood, taken in a trial of the OX40 agonist ivuxolimab. The chain carries TRBV5-8 and TRBJ2-7, with 9 bases that match TRBD2. The CDR3 sequence is CASSLAGGIIEQYF. In DNA, the CDR3 is TGTGCCAGCAGCTTAGCGGGGGGTATTATCGAGCAGTACTTC.